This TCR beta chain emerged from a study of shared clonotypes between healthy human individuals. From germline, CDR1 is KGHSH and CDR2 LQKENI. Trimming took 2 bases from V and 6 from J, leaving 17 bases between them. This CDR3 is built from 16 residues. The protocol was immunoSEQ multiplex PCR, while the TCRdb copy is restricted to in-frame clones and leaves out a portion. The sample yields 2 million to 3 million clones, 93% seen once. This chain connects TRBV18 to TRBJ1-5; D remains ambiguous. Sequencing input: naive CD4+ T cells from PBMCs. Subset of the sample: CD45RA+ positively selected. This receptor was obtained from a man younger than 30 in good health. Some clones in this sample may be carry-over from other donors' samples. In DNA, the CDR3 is TGTGCCAGCTCACCAGCAGATAGCGCACAACCTCAGCCCCAGCATTTT. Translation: CASSPADSAQPQPQHF.